This T cell receptor beta chain was identified during a study of cytomegalovirus exposure and HLA in healthy donors. General study results and limits: Most of the TCR beta V segments (in an earlier analysis) were productive either about 90% or about 30% of the time. The study put 150 or so TCR beta chains on its list as cytomegalovirus-associated. Most TCR sequences were seen very rarely across donors, but some public TCRs occurred in many. One variant, a missense change in DCLRE1C, was linked in a later analysis to TCR beta V- and J-gene trimming.

The PCR used 60 Vbeta and 13 Jbeta primers. The assay was immunoSEQ multiplex PCR, and TCRdb's table has in-frame clones only and misses some. Of about 67,000 clones in the sample, 80% to 90% are singletons; the top ten hold roughly 2.9%. Germline CDR1 SEHNR, CDR2 FQNEAQ (reference sequence). The CDR3 runs to 15 residues. V gave up 1 base and J gave up 0 bases, with 9 bases separating them. This clone was observed a single time. The antigen remains unidentified. Material: PBMCs. This clonotype was obtained from a woman younger than 45 in good health and CMV-seronegative. This chain links TRBV7-9 with TRBJ1-1; the D gene is possibly TRBD1 (6 bases). CDR3 DNA: TGTGCCAGCAGCTTAGTGACAGGTATGAACACTGAAGCTTTCTTT. Its translation is CASSLVTGMNTEAFF.